The 18 T cell receptor beta chains below all came from one sample that was sequenced in a study of vaccination effects on CD4 cells after COVID-19. Which antigens these TCRs recognize remains unknown. Pools of viral peptides were used by the ViraFEST assay to expand antigen-specific CD4+ T cells ahead of sequencing. Following culture for ten to eleven days, CD4+ T cells were isolated. No vaccinee had earlier SARS-CoV-2 infection, and nucleocapsid antibodies were negative. Only in-frame clones appear in the TCRdb table, and some are missing; sequencing was by immunoSEQ multiplex PCR. The table has 25,000 to 35,000 clones, 72% seen once; the top ten hold roughly 10%. The input for sequencing was CD4+ T cells from PBMCs cultured with SARS-CoV-2 spike peptides, taken before COVID-19 vaccination. The source of these receptors is a human donor who received a COVID-19 vaccine.

The V and J genes are TRBV19 and TRBJ1-1; no clear D gene. The CDR3 is 14 residues long. The V and J ends lost 5 bases and 0 bases respectively, with 10 bases between them. The germline CDR1 and CDR2 sequences are LNHDA and SQIVND (reference sequence). CDR3 amino acids: CASSVPAMNTEAFF. CDR3 nucleotide sequence: TGTGCCAGTAGTGTTCCGGCAATGAACACTGAAGCTTTCTTT.

J is TRBJ2-7 and V is TRBV6-5, with 7 bases lining up with TRBD2. V was clipped by 2 bases and J by 0 bases; unmatched bases: 4. Per germline, CDR1 MNHEY and CDR2 SVGAGI. This CDR3 region has 15 residues. CDR3 in DNA: TGTGCCAGCAGTTACGCTAGCGGATACTCCTACGAGCAGTACTTC. This translates into CASSYASGYSYEQYF.

This chain joins TRBV3-1 (or the pseudogene TRBV3-2) and TRBJ2-2; tentative D call: TRBD1 (6 bases). With 4 bases removed from V and 2 bases from J, the gap between germline ends came to 8 bases. Germline loops: CDR1 LGHDT, CDR2 YNNKEL (reference sequence). The CDR3 is made up of 14 amino acids. The CDR3 DNA reads as TGTGCCAGCAGCCGGGACACAAACACCGGGGAGCTGTTTTTT. It specifies CASSRDTNTGELFF.

V is TRBV29-1 and J is TRBJ2-6; possible D gene TRBD2, 5 bases. The germline V gene has CDR1 SQVTM and CDR2 ANQGSEA. This CDR3 comprises 17 residues. V was clipped by 5 bases and J by 0 bases, with 17 bases between them. In nucleotides, the CDR3 is TGCAGCGTTCCAACAACGACTACCTCCTCTGGGGCCAACGTCCTGACTTTC. This sequence encodes CSVPTTTTSSGANVLTF.

This clone was counted once. The rearrangement joins TRBV5-1 to TRBJ2-7, with 12 bases identical to TRBD2. CDR1 SGHRS and CDR2 YFSETQ come from the germline V gene. The CDR3 contains 16 residues. V was clipped by 3 bases and J by 5 bases; unmatched bases: 9. For the CDR3, the DNA is TGCGCCAGCAGCTCGCTGACTAGCGGGAGCTTGGACGAGCAGTACTTC. This codes for CASSSLTSGSLDEQYF.

The genes are TRBV6-6 and TRBJ2-7; possibly TRBD2 for D (6 bases). V lost 5 bases to trimming and J lost 5 bases, with 16 bases between them. The CDR3 is 14 amino acids. Germline CDR1 and CDR2: MNHNY and SVGAGI (reference sequence). The CDR3 region has the DNA TGTGCCAGCAGTCCTGTAGCGGAGCGGCACGAGCAGTACTTC. Translated: CASSPVAERHEQYF.

The J gene is TRBJ1-5, the V gene TRBV6-1; D not certain. With 0 bases removed from V and 7 bases from J, the gap between germline ends came to 10 bases. Germline V gene data show CDR1 as MNHNS and CDR2 as SASEGT. CDR3 length: 14 residues. The CDR3 DNA sequence: TGTGCCAGCAGTGAAGCAGGGCTCGGACAGCCCCAGCATTTT. Protein: CASSEAGLGQPQHF.

The chain couples TRBV9 to TRBJ2-7; D is uncertain. The V end lost 2 bases, the J end lost 0 bases, and 6 bases lay between the germline ends. Germline CDR1 and CDR2: SGDLS and YYNGEE. This CDR3 has 13 residues. The CDR3: CASSVDSSYEQYF. The DNA of the CDR3 is TGTGCCAGCAGCGTTGATAGCTCCTACGAGCAGTACTTC.

The chain couples TRBV18 to TRBJ2-4; D is undetermined. From germline, CDR1 is KGHSH and CDR2 LQKENI. V lost 2 bases and J 3 bases, leaving 23 bases between the germline ends. CDR3 length: 19 residues. The CDR3 sequence is CASSPTAQATHISKNIQYF. The CDR3 region has the DNA TGTGCCAGCTCACCAACTGCCCAGGCCACTCACATCAGCAAAAACATTCAGTACTTC.

The chain combines TRBV7-2 with TRBJ2-3; weak D call: TRBD1 (6 bases). Germline loops: CDR1 SGHTA, CDR2 FQGNSA. This CDR3 has 15 residues. V dropped 5 bases and J dropped 2 bases, with 14 bases sitting between them. The chain's CDR3 is CASSHGTLHTDTQYF. CDR3 DNA sequence: TGTGCCAGCAGCCATGGGACACTACACACAGATACGCAGTATTTT. Combining the CDR3 with reference TRBV7-2 and TRBJ2-3 gives the whole variable domain GAGVSQSPSNKVTEKGKDVELRCDPISGHTALYWYRQSLGQGLEFLIYFQGNSAPDKSGLPSDRFSAERTGGSVSTLTIQRTQQEDSAVYLCASSHGTLHTDTQYFGPGTRLTVL.

This clone has just a few counts. V gene TRBV5-1 combines with J gene TRBJ2-1, with 7 bases identical to TRBD2. Trimming at V came to 4 bases and at J to 8 bases, leaving 9 bases not matched to a gene. This CDR3 contains 14 residues. The germline CDR1 and CDR2 sequences are SGHRS and YFSETQ. The CDR3 region is CASSTRTSSDEQFF. Written as DNA, the CDR3 is TGCGCCAGCAGCACGCGGACTAGTAGCGATGAGCAGTTCTTC.

The gene calls are TRBV15 and TRBJ2-3; 7 bases fit TRBD1. CDR1 and CDR2 (germline): LNHNV, YYDKDF (reference sequence). The CDR3 contains 16 residues. J was trimmed by 6 bases and V by 5 bases; bases with no gene match: 14. CDR3 DNA: TGTGCCACCAGCCTCGGCGGACAGGCTCAAATTGATACGCAGTATTTT. Translated, it gives CATSLGGQAQIDTQYF.

The CDR3 DNA reads TGCGCCAGCAGCCAGGGACACCTGAACACTGAAGCTTTCTTT. It encodes CASSQGHLNTEAFF. The rearrangement uses TRBV4-1 and TRBJ1-1; the D gene is possibly TRBD1 (6 bases). Germline V gene data show CDR1 as MGHRA and CDR2 as YSYEKL. The ends were cut back, 3 bases at V and 0 bases at J, with 8 bases in the middle. This CDR3 has 14 residues.

This rearrangement joins TRBV4-1 to TRBJ1-1; maybe TRBD1 (6 bases). Trimming removed 2 bases at V and 4 bases at J, with 8 bases between. The CDR3 is 13 residues long. Germline values: CDR1 MGHRA, CDR2 YSYEKL. For the CDR3, the DNA is TGCGCCAGCAGCCAATCGACAGGCACTGAAGCTTTCTTT. Residues: CASSQSTGTEAFF.

CDR3 sequence (DNA): TGCGCCAGTTCCTCTGGGGCCAACGTCCTGACTTTC. Translation gives CASSSGANVLTF. The V gene is TRBV10-1, the J gene TRBJ2-6, with D unclear. This CDR3 has 12 residues. V dropped 9 bases and J dropped 0 bases, with 3 bases sitting between them. The germline V gene encodes CDR1 WNHNN and CDR2 SYGVQD (reference sequence).

This chain connects TRBV18 to TRBJ2-5; the D gene is possibly TRBD2 (5 bases). The CDR3 runs 13 residues. Trimming took off 4 bases at V and 2 bases at J, with 8 bases between the two ends. Germline CDR1 reads KGHSH; CDR2 reads LQKENI. Here the CDR3 DNA reads TGTGCCAGCTCACTGGACTTACAAGAGACCCAGTACTTC. Protein sequence: CASSLDLQETQYF.

This chain uses TRBV11-1 with TRBJ1-1, with 7 bases that match TRBD1. The CDR3 length is 15 residues. Germline CDR1 reads SGHAT; CDR2 reads FQDESV (reference sequence). Losses at the gene ends were 3 bases for V and 6 bases for J; bases not matched to a gene: 10. This CDR3 is CASSFRQGMSPEAFF. The CDR3, as DNA: TGTGCCAGCAGCTTCCGACAGGGTATGAGCCCTGAAGCTTTCTTT.

V usage is TRBV2 and J usage is TRBJ1-5, with no clear D. Germline CDR1 is SNHLY and CDR2 is FYNNEI. This CDR3 has 14 residues. Trimming removed 9 bases from V and 2 bases from J, with 14 bases in between. The CDR3 coding sequence is TGTGCCAGTCGACTGATGGGAGGCAATCAGCCCCAGCATTTT. It translates to CASRLMGGNQPQHF. Supplemented by reference TRBV2 and TRBJ1-5, the full variable domain reads EPEVTQTPSHQVTQMGQEVILRCVPISNHLYFYWYRQILGQKVEFLVSFYNNEISEKSEIFDDQFSVERPDGSNFTLKIRSTKLEDSAMYFCASRLMGGNQPQHFGDGTRLSIL.